A single sample gave rise to the 3 T cell receptor beta chains below, sequenced in a study of robustness of blood B and T cell sequencing. cDNA was made with a 5' template-switch oligo adding a universal priming site. Each cDNA molecule was tagged by a 12-nucleotide random UMI. TCRdb reprocessed the PCR reads via MiXCR and lists one record per CDR3 protein. The table has 1,500 to 2,000 distinct CDR3 sequences, 45% to 50% seen once; the top ten hold roughly 39%. The template for TCR beta quantification was mRNA, not genomic DNA. The sample comprised peripheral blood. The receptors were sampled from a human donor in good health.

The V call is TRBV12-3 or TRBV12-4, the J call TRBJ1-1, with 8 nucleotides matching TRBD1. The CDR3 consists of 15 residues. V dropped 3 bases and J dropped 7; count of bases not matched to a gene: 10. The CDR3 is CASSFTGGEPHEAFF. CDR3 nucleotide sequence: TGTGCCAGCAGTTTTACAGGGGGTGAGCCCCATGAAGCTTTCTTT.

The V gene is TRBV12-3 or TRBV12-4, the J gene TRBJ1-1, with D possibly being TRBD1 (6 bases). V lost 6 bases to trimming and J lost 1 base, with 9 bases between them. CDR3 length equals 13 residues. The chain's CDR3 is CASRGTPNTEAFF. For the CDR3, the DNA is TGTGCCAGCAGGGGGACACCGAACACTGAAGCTTTCTTT.

The rearrangement joins TRBV18 to TRBJ1-4, with D perhaps matching TRBD1 (5 bases). The CDR3 length is 19 residues. CDR1 and CDR2 from the germline V gene are KGHSH and LQKENI. V lost 2 bases to trimming and J lost 3 bases, with 22 bases between them. CDR3: CASSPFSTSGTRANEKLFF. CDR3 in DNA: TGTGCCAGCTCACCATTCTCCACCTCGGGGACTCGAGCTAATGAAAAACTGTTTTTT.